Each of the 21 T cell receptor beta chains below was sequenced from the same sample in a study of cytomegalovirus exposure and HLA in healthy donors. PCR used 60 Vbeta primers and 13 Jbeta primers. TCRdb keeps only in-frame clones here, not all; method: immunoSEQ multiplex PCR. The sample includes under 200,000 clones, around 85% of them seen just once. The specimen sequenced was PBMCs. These receptor sequences come from a man between 35 and 55 years old in good health and CMV-seropositive.

The chain uses TRBV19 and TRBJ2-7, with TRBD2 as a possible D gene (6 bases). The germline V gene has CDR1 LNHDA and CDR2 SQIVND (reference sequence). The V and J ends lost 3 bases and 2 bases respectively, with 14 bases between them. The CDR3 length is 15 residues. The CDR3 region is CASSIGSGEAYEQYF. CDR3 bases: TGTGCCAGTAGTATTGGGTCGGGGGAGGCCTACGAGCAGTACTTC.

The chain couples TRBV29-1 to TRBJ2-5; 7 bases are shared with TRBD2. Germline CDR1 and CDR2: SQVTM and ANQGSEA. V lost 3 bases to trimming and J lost 5 bases; unmatched junction nucleotides: 3. This CDR3 contains 12 residues. The CDR3 sequence is CSVDRGGETQYF. CDR3 in DNA: TGCAGCGTTGACCGGGGAGGGGAGACCCAGTACTTC.

The chain is built from TRBV10-2 and TRBJ1-5; D is unresolved. Trimming took off 4 bases at V and 5 bases at J, with 12 bases between the two ends. Germline values: CDR1 WSHSY, CDR2 SAAADI. The CDR3 has 14 residues. The CDR3 here is CASSVGRRDQPQHF. DNA of the CDR3: TGCGCCAGCAGTGTAGGGAGGCGGGATCAGCCCCAGCATTTT.

This sequence joins TRBV19 and TRBJ1-1; D not resolved. The germline V gene has CDR1 LNHDA and CDR2 SQIVND (reference sequence). Trimming left V 3 bases short and J 2 bases short, with 10 bases between. The CDR3 covers 14 residues. DNA for the CDR3: TGTGCCAGTAGTATTGTAGTAGCCAACACTGAAGCTTTCTTT. This sequence encodes CASSIVVANTEAFF.

The chain carries TRBV30 and TRBJ2-3; D is perhaps TRBD2 (5 bases). This CDR3 is built from 13 residues. V lost 1 base and J 1 base, leaving 6 bases between the germline ends. Per germline, CDR1 GTSNPN and CDR2 SVGIG (reference sequence). The CDR3 region has the DNA TGTGCCTGGAGTGCCGGGGGCACAGATACGCAGTATTTT. Its protein product is CAWSAGGTDTQYF.

The CDR3 DNA reads TGTGCCAGCAGTTTTCGGGGTATCGAACAGCCCCAGCATTTT. Amino acids: CASSFRGIEQPQHF. This chain connects TRBV27 to TRBJ1-5, with unresolved D. This CDR3 spans 14 amino acids. Trimming cost V 3 bases and J 7 bases, with 13 bases left between them. The germline gives CDR1 MNHEY, CDR2 SMNVEV (reference sequence).

The table lists this clone with a few counts. The chain links TRBV7-9 to TRBJ2-5; D is perhaps TRBD2 (6 bases). From germline, CDR1 is SEHNR and CDR2 FQNEAQ (reference sequence). Trimming shortened V by 5 bases and J by 2 bases, and 12 bases separated the two germline ends. This CDR3 contains 14 residues. Written as DNA, the CDR3 is TGTGCCAGCAGCACAAGCGGGCAGCAAGAGACCCAGTACTTC. Protein product: CASSTSGQQETQYF.

The rearrangement uses TRBV19 and TRBJ1-6, with 7 bases aligning to TRBD1. V dropped 4 bases and J dropped 6; count of bases not matched to a gene: 12. This CDR3 contains 17 residues. Germline lookup yields CDR1 LNHDA and CDR2 SQIVND (reference sequence). The CDR3 is CASSTTGVTIANSPLHF. DNA of the CDR3: TGTGCCAGTAGTACTACAGGGGTTACTATCGCTAATTCACCCCTCCACTTT.

J is TRBJ1-1 and V is TRBV28; TRBD1 matches 8 bases. Germline CDR1 and CDR2: MDHEN and SYDVKM. The V and J ends lost 7 bases and 4 bases, in that order; junction bases with no gene match: 5. The CDR3 extends over 13 amino acids. The CDR3: CASKWTGITEAFF. The CDR3, as DNA: TGTGCCAGCAAATGGACAGGGATCACTGAAGCTTTCTTT.

This clone was observed a few times. This chain connects TRBV7-2 to TRBJ1-4; D may be TRBD1 (5 bases). The ends were cut back, 5 bases at V and 8 bases at J, with 21 bases in the middle. Germline CDR1 and CDR2: SGHTA and FQGNSA. There are 16 residues in the CDR3. The CDR3 nucleotides are TGTGCCAGCAGCGCCAGGGTAGGGCTGGATAGGGAAAAACTGTTTTTT. Residues: CASSARVGLDREKLFF.

This clone was counted once. This sequence joins TRBV5-4 and TRBJ1-2; the D is unclear. Deletions cut 0 bases from V and 4 bases from J, with 7 bases between. CDR3 size: 13 residues. Germline CDR1 reads SGHNT; CDR2 reads YYREEE (reference sequence). Here the CDR3 DNA reads TGTGCCAGCAGCTTGGACAGAGCCTATGGCTACACCTTC. Protein: CASSLDRAYGYTF.

J is TRBJ1-5 and V is TRBV5-6; 8 bases are shared with TRBD1. This CDR3 spans 17 amino acids. Germline-derived CDR1 and CDR2 are SGHDT and YYEEEE. V was clipped by 3 bases and J by 0 bases; unmatched bases: 8. CDR3 nucleotide sequence: TGTGCCAGCAGCTACCAGCGGACAGGGAATAGCAATCAGCCCCAGCATTTT. It specifies CASSYQRTGNSNQPQHF.

Of note for this clone: At the DNA level, this CDR3 is encoded by other sequences in the same sample as well. This chain uses TRBV5-1 with TRBJ2-1; 12 nucleotides align to TRBD2. V shed 4 bases, J shed 0 bases, and the junction held 2 bases outside the gene matches. This CDR3 spans 16 amino acids. From germline, CDR1 is SGHRS and CDR2 YFSETQ. The CDR3 region has the DNA TGCGCCAGCAGCCTAGCGGGGGGGAGCTCCTACAATGAGCAGTTCTTC. This gives the protein CASSLAGGSSYNEQFF.

DNA of the CDR3: TGTGCCAGCGAGGGGGGGACAGGGAATGAAAAACTGTTTTTT. Translation: CASEGGTGNEKLFF. The gene calls are TRBV2 and TRBJ1-4, with 9 nucleotides matching TRBD1. J lost 5 bases, V lost 8 bases, and 6 bases had no gene match. The CDR3 loop spans 14 amino acids. Germline CDR1 and CDR2: SNHLY and FYNNEI.

This clone has only a few counts. The chain is built from TRBV30 and TRBJ1-3, with 10 bases lining up with TRBD1. J lost 3 bases, V lost 8 bases, and 7 bases had no gene match. Germline V CDR1 and CDR2: GTSNPN, SVGIG (reference sequence). The CDR3 is made up of 14 amino acids. This CDR3 is CAGDRDRGGNTIYF. CDR3 in DNA: TGTGCCGGGGACCGGGACAGGGGTGGAAACACCATATATTTT.

The gene calls are TRBV10-3 and TRBJ2-3, with 11 bases aligning to TRBD2. CDR3 size: 14 residues. CDR1 and CDR2 (germline): ENHRY, SYGVKD. Trimming removed 5 bases from V and 6 bases from J; junction bases left unmatched: 4. The CDR3 DNA sequence: TGTGCCATCAGTTTGACTAGCGGGGAGGATACGCAGTATTTT. Residues: CAISLTSGEDTQYF.

The V gene is TRBV9, the J gene TRBJ1-2; D call uncertain. The CDR3 is 11 amino acids. Germline values: CDR1 SGDLS, CDR2 YYNGEE. V lost 3 bases, J lost 7 bases, and 7 bases lay in between. The CDR3, as DNA: TGTGCCAGCAGCGCTCGAGGTGGCTACACCTTC. Protein product: CASSARGGYTF.

In DNA form, the CDR3 reads TGCGCCAGCAGCTCCAGACAGGGGGCCAGAACTGAAGCTTTCTTT. Residues: CASSSRQGARTEAFF. The chain carries TRBV5-1 and TRBJ1-1; 10 positions match TRBD1. The CDR3 has 15 residues. Germline V CDR1 and CDR2: SGHRS, YFSETQ. V gave up 3 bases and J gave up 5 bases; unmatched junction bases: 7.

This clone was observed a few times. This chain uses TRBV7-2 with TRBJ2-5, with D possibly matching TRBD2 (5 bases). The CDR3 consists of 15 residues. Trimming shortened V by 5 bases and J by 5 bases, and 18 bases separated the two germline ends. Germline V gene lookup returns CDR1 SGHTA and CDR2 FQGNSA. Here the CDR3 DNA reads TGTGCCAGCAGCCTTGGTGGGAGTAGTGATGAGACCCAGTACTTC. It translates to CASSLGGSSDETQYF.

The count of this clone is one. The chain has TRBV27 and TRBJ2-3; weak D call: TRBD1 (5 bases). Trimming took 6 bases from V and 5 from J, leaving 9 bases between them. Germline loops: CDR1 MNHEY, CDR2 SMNVEV (reference sequence). This CDR3 region has 12 residues. In nucleotides, the CDR3 is TGTGCCAGCAGCCATCAGGGAGATACGCAGTATTTT. This encodes CASSHQGDTQYF.

This chain links TRBV5-4 with TRBJ2-7; the match to TRBD1 covers 8 bases. The CDR3 sequence is 14 residues long. With 4 bases clipped from V and 3 bases from J, the junction kept 6 bases outside the gene matches. Germline-derived CDR1 and CDR2 are SGHNT and YYREEE (reference sequence). The CDR3 here is CASSRTGGNYEQYF. The CDR3 nucleotides read TGTGCCAGCAGCCGAACAGGGGGAAACTACGAGCAGTACTTC.